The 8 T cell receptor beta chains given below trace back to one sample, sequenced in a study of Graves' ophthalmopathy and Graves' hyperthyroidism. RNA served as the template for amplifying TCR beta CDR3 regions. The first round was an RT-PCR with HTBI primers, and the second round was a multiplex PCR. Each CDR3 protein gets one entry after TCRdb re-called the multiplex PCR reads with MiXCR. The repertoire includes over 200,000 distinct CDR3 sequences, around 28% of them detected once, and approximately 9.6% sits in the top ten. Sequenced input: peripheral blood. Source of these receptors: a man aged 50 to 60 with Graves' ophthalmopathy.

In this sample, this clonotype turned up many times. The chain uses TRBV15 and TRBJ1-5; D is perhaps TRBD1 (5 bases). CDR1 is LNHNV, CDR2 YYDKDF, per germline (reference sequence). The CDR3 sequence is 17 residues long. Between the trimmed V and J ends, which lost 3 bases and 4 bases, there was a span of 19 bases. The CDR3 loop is CATSRSGDGGLNQPQHF. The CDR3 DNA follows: TGTGCCACCAGCAGGAGCGGGGACGGCGGGCTAAATCAGCCCCAGCATTTT.

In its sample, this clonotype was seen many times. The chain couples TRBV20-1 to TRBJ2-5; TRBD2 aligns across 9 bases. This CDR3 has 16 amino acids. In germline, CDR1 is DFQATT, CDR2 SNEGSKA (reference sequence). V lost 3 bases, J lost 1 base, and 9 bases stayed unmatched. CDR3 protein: CSARSLSSGTQETQYF. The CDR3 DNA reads TGCAGTGCTAGGAGCCTGTCTAGCGGGACCCAAGAGACCCAGTACTTC.

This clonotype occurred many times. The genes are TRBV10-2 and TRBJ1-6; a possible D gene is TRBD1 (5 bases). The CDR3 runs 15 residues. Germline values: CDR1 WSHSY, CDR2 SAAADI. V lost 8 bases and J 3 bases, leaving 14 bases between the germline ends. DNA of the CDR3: TGCGCCAGCCGGGACGGCTACGTCTATAATTCACCCCTCCACTTT. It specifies CASRDGYVYNSPLHF.

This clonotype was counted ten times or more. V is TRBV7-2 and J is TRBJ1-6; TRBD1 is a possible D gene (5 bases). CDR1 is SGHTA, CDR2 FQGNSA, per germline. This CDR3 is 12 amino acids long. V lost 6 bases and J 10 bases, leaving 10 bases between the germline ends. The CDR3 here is CASSFWGSPLHF. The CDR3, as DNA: TGTGCCAGCAGTTTCTGGGGGTCACCCCTCCACTTT.

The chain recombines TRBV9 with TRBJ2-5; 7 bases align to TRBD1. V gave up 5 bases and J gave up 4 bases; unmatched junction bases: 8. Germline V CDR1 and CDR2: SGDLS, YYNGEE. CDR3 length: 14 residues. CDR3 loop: CASSLQGSGETQYF. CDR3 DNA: TGTGCCAGCAGTCTACAGGGGTCTGGAGAGACCCAGTACTTC.

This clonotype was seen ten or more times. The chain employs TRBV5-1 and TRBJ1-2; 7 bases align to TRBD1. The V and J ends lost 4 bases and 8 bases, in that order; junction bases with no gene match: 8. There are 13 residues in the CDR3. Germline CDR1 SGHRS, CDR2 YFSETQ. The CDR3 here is CASSLKGAEGYTF. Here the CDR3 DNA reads TGCGCCAGCAGCCTGAAGGGGGCAGAAGGCTACACCTTC.

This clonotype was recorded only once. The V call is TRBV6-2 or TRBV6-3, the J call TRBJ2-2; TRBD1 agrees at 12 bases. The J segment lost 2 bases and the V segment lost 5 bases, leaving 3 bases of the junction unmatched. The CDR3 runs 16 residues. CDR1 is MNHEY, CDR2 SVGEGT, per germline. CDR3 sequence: CASSGGQGANTGELFF. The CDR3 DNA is TGTGCCAGCAGTGGGGGACAGGGGGCCAACACCGGGGAGCTGTTTTTT.

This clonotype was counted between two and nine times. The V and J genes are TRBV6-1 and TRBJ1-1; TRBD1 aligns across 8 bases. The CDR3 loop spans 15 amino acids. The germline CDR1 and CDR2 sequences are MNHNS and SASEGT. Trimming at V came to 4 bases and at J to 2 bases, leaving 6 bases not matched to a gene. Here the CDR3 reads CASSGDRGRNTEAFF. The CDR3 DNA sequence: TGTGCCAGCAGTGGAGACAGGGGACGAAACACTGAAGCTTTCTTT.